One and the same sample provided the 15 T cell receptor beta chains below, sequenced in a study of sequential checkpoint blockade in melanoma. Described treatment: randomized to nivolumab then ipilimumab (arm A) or the reverse (arm B). TCRdb's copy holds only in-frame clones and misses some; the assay was immunoSEQ multiplex PCR. The table has tens of thousands of clones, 30% to 35% seen once. The input for sequencing was tumor tissue (inferred from file names), taken from a patient given nivolumab and ipilimumab in sequence. The receptors were gathered from a human donor with melanoma.

This clone is medium-sized within its sample. This chain links TRBV11-3 with TRBJ1-1; TRBD1 agrees at 10 bases. This CDR3 region has 18 residues. V was clipped by 5 bases and J by 3 bases; unmatched bases: 15. CDR1 is SGHNT and CDR2 is YENEEA in the germline V gene. The CDR3 coding sequence is TGTGCCAGCAGCGGTGAGTCGGGACAGGGGTTATGGGACACTGAAGCTTTCTTT. It codes for CASSGESGQGLWDTEAFF.

The rearrangement links TRBV5-1 to TRBJ2-1; TRBD2 is a possible D gene (7 bases). The CDR3 runs 15 residues. The V end was cut by 2 bases, the J end by 10 bases, with 19 bases between. The V gene's germline CDR1 is SGHRS and CDR2 YFSETQ. The CDR3 nucleotides read TGCGCCAGCAGCTTCGGGACATCCCGGGGAGGGGAGCAGTTCTTC. Protein: CASSFGTSRGGEQFF.

The chain joins TRBV30 to TRBJ1-5, with TRBD1 matching 7 bases. Germline CDR1 and CDR2: GTSNPN and SVGIG (reference sequence). The CDR3 sequence is 15 residues long. V lost 3 bases to trimming and J lost 1 base; unmatched junction nucleotides: 6. The CDR3 coding sequence is TGTGCCTGGAGAGAGACAGGGACGAGCAATCAGCCCCAGCATTTT. Translated: CAWRETGTSNQPQHF. The full variable domain, rest sourced from reference TRBV30 and TRBJ1-5, is SQTIHQWPATLVQPVGSPLSLECTVEGTSNPNLYWYRQAAGRGLQLLFYSVGIGQISSEVPQNLSASRPQDRQFILSSKKLLLSDSGFYLCAWRETGTSNQPQHFGDGTRLSIL.

This chain links TRBV5-1 with TRBJ1-4; D ambiguous. The CDR3 length is 15 residues. Trimming shortened V by 0 bases and J by 0 bases, and 6 bases separated the two germline ends. Germline V gives CDR1 SGHRS, CDR2 YFSETQ. Here the CDR3 DNA reads TGCGCCAGCAGCTTGGAGCCCTCAACTAATGAAAAACTGTTTTTT. This codes for CASSLEPSTNEKLFF.

The chain is built from TRBV9 and TRBJ2-7; D is unresolved. The ends were cut back, 4 bases at V and 0 bases at J, with 11 bases in the middle. The CDR3 has 14 amino acids. The V gene's germline CDR1 is SGDLS and CDR2 YYNGEE. The CDR3 reads CASSSMVDSYEQYF. The CDR3 DNA is TGTGCCAGCAGCTCGATGGTGGACTCCTACGAGCAGTACTTC. Using reference TRBV9 and TRBJ2-7 for the parts outside the CDR3, the full variable domain is DSGVTQTPKHLITATGQRVTLRCSPRSGDLSVYWYQQSLDQGLQFLIQYYNGEERAKGNILERFSAQQFPDLHSELNLSSLELGDSALYFCASSSMVDSYEQYFGPGTRLTVT.

The chain links TRBV7-6 to TRBJ2-1; D tentatively reads TRBD1 or TRBD2 (5 bases each). Looked up from germline, CDR1 is SGHVS and CDR2 is FNYEAQ. The CDR3 has 15 residues. The V end lost 5 bases, the J end lost 5 bases, and 16 bases lay between the germline ends. The CDR3 DNA sequence: TGTGCCAGCAGCCCCGGGGCATACCAACACAATGAGCAGTTCTTC. Protein: CASSPGAYQHNEQFF.

This clone was counted between two and nine times. The rearrangement uses TRBV9 and TRBJ1-5; unclear D gene. The CDR3 extends over 17 amino acids. In germline, CDR1 is SGDLS, CDR2 YYNGEE. Trimming took 1 base from V and 6 from J, leaving 20 bases between them. The CDR3 sequence: CASSVTRSRSKSQPQHF. In DNA, the CDR3 is TGTGCCAGCAGCGTAACAAGGTCACGGTCTAAATCTCAGCCCCAGCATTTT.

This chain uses TRBV12-5 with TRBJ2-3, with a possible D match to TRBD2 (6 bases). Germline-derived CDR1 and CDR2 are LGHNT and FRNRAP. The CDR3 is 15 residues long. With 11 bases removed from V and 0 bases from J, the gap between germline ends came to 18 bases. The CDR3 protein is CALGLAGYSTDTQYF. CDR3 sequence (DNA): TGTGCTCTAGGTTTGGCGGGGTATAGCACAGATACGCAGTATTTT.

DNA of the CDR3: TGTGCCAGCAGCCCCCCCCAACGGAATTCACCCCTCCACTTT. This encodes CASSPPQRNSPLHF. The gene calls are TRBV6-8 and TRBJ1-6; no firm D call. Trimming took off 6 bases at V and 7 bases at J, with 13 bases between the two ends. Germline-derived CDR1 and CDR2 are MNHGY and SAAAGT. The CDR3 has 14 residues.

This chain links TRBV11-3 with TRBJ1-2; perhaps TRBD1 as D (5 bases). In germline, CDR1 is SGHNT, CDR2 YENEEA. This CDR3 is 16 amino acids long. V was pared by 5 bases and J by 1 base, with 17 bases between. The CDR3 coding sequence is TGTGCCAGCAGCCCAGGGCCGGGACGGAATAACTATGGCTACACCTTC. As protein: CASSPGPGRNNYGYTF.

This chain links TRBV19 with TRBJ1-1; 9 bases fit TRBD1. There are 12 residues in the CDR3. V was pared by 3 bases and J by 7 bases, with 0 bases of the junction left unmatched. Germline V gives CDR1 LNHDA, CDR2 SQIVND (reference sequence). CDR3 coding DNA: TGTGCCAGTAGTATGGACAGGGGTGAAGCTTTCTTT. It yields the protein CASSMDRGEAFF.

The gene calls are TRBV6-8 and TRBJ2-2, with 8 bases lining up with TRBD1. With V trimmed by 0 bases and J by 2 bases, 5 bases remained unmatched. Germline V CDR1 and CDR2: MNHGY, SAAAGT. CDR3 length: 17 amino acids. The CDR3 spells CASSYSTGQGNTGELFF. CDR3 in DNA: TGTGCCAGCAGTTACTCGACAGGACAGGGAAACACCGGGGAGCTGTTTTTT.

This clone showed up many times. CDR3 loop: CASRGRGGDTGELFF. CDR3 bases: TGTGCCAGCCGGGGGCGGGGTGGGGACACCGGGGAGCTGTTTTTT. The rearrangement uses TRBV11-3 and TRBJ2-2; D may match TRBD1 or TRBD2 (6 bases each). CDR1 SGHNT and CDR2 YENEEA come from the germline V gene. The CDR3 runs to 15 residues. The germline V and J ends were trimmed by 8 bases and 3 bases, with 16 bases remaining between them.

This clone was found many times. V and J are TRBV11-3 and TRBJ2-3; the match to TRBD2 covers 13 bases. Germline V CDR1 and CDR2: SGHNT, YENEEA. The CDR3 has 17 residues. The J segment lost 5 bases and the V segment lost 1 base, leaving 6 bases of the junction unmatched. The CDR3 reads CASSLGLAGGGGDTQYF. The CDR3 nucleotides are TGTGCCAGCAGCTTAGGACTAGCGGGAGGTGGAGGAGATACGCAGTATTTT.

V is TRBV19 and J is TRBJ2-3; 11 nucleotides line up with TRBD2. Germline lookup yields CDR1 LNHDA and CDR2 SQIVND (reference sequence). CDR3 length: 15 residues. The junction had 6 bases not matched to a gene; V was cut back by 3 bases and J by 7 bases. The CDR3 nucleotides read TGTGCCAGTAGTATGGGGACTAGCGGTACATATACGCAGTATTTT. It yields the protein CASSMGTSGTYTQYF.